This T cell receptor (beta chain) came from a study of blood T cells in healthy people across ages. Whole-study results and caveats: Whereas aged donors had fewer naive CD4+ cells, long-lived donors had more of them and higher diversity.

Together with a sample-barcoded 5' primer, a J-beta primer mix was included in a second PCR lasting about 7 to 11 cycles. Template switching added a 12-random-nucleotide identifier to every cDNA molecule. TCRdb reprocessed the 5' RACE reads via MiXCR and lists one record per CDR3 protein. The sample gives some 1.7 million distinct CDR3 sequences, 28% of which show up once; over 7% is in the top ten. This clonotype was counted only a few times. Its antigen is currently unknown. This CDR3 spans 13 amino acids. Germline V gives CDR1 DFQATT, CDR2 SNEGSKA (reference sequence). V was shortened by 7 bases and J by 2 bases, with 12 bases between the two germline ends.

The material sequenced was blood. The sequence came from a woman under 40 in good health. The rearrangement joins TRBV20-1 to TRBJ1-5; D uncertain. The CDR3 nucleotides read TGCAGTGTGTCGGGAGCACGCAATCAGCCCCAGCATTTT. It is translated as CSVSGARNQPQHF.